The rows below give T cell receptor beta chains drawn from one sample of a study of shared clonotypes between healthy human individuals. The method was immunoSEQ multiplex PCR; TCRdb's version includes in-frame clones alone and lacks a portion of them. The profile shows over a million clones, approximately 78% of them singletons. The specimen was memory CD4+ T cells from PBMCs. Receptors were obtained from a man aged 18 to 35 in good health. Some clones in this sample may be carry-over from other donors' samples. CDR3s include the opening cysteine and the closing phenylalanine or tryptophan. The order of the fields is J gene, V gene, D gene, clone size, CDR3 protein, CDR3 DNA. The D gene is left open where the match is weak. The listing skips clone size in some rows; elsewhere it reads once, few, many or a size class.

j_gene: TRBJ2-5; v_gene: TRBV6-1; d_gene: TRBD1; abundance: -; CDR3aa: CASSVGQGVGLGETQYF; CDR3nt: TGTGCCAGCAGTGTAGGGCAGGGGGTCGGTCTGGGAGAGACCCAGTACTTC
j_gene: TRBJ2-1; v_gene: TRBV10-1; d_gene: -; abundance: -; CDR3aa: CASSEFPSNEQFF; CDR3nt: TGCGCCAGCAGTGAGTTCCCTAGCAATGAGCAGTTCTTC
j_gene: TRBJ2-3; v_gene: TRBV4-2; d_gene: TRBD2; abundance: once; CDR3aa: CASSQGAGADTQYF; CDR3nt: TGTGCCAGCAGCCAAGGAGCGGGAGCAGATACGCAGTATTTT
j_gene: TRBJ2-1; v_gene: TRBV6-1; d_gene: -; abundance: -; CDR3aa: CASSEHRSSYNEQFF; CDR3nt: TGTGCCAGCAGTGAACACAGGAGCTCCTACAATGAGCAGTTCTTC
j_gene: TRBJ1-6; v_gene: TRBV19; d_gene: TRBD1; abundance: once; CDR3aa: CASTWTGGNSPLHF; CDR3nt: TGTGCCAGTACCTGGACAGGCGGAAATTCACCCCTCCACTTT
j_gene: TRBJ1-1; v_gene: TRBV28; d_gene: -; abundance: -; CDR3aa: CASSLYMRGEAFF; CDR3nt: TGTGCCAGCAGTTTATATATGAGGGGGGAAGCTTTCTTT
j_gene: TRBJ2-3; v_gene: TRBV14; d_gene: -; abundance: -; CDR3aa: CASSPIGGTDTQYF; CDR3nt: TGTGCCAGCAGCCCTATTGGAGGCACAGATACGCAGTATTTT
j_gene: TRBJ2-7; v_gene: TRBV5-4; d_gene: TRBD2; abundance: -; CDR3aa: CASSRTSGEIYEQYF; CDR3nt: TGTGCCAGCAGCCGGACTAGCGGGGAGATCTACGAGCAGTACTTC
j_gene: TRBJ2-7; v_gene: TRBV6-1; d_gene: -; abundance: -; CDR3aa: CASSELLTVYEQYF; CDR3nt: TGTGCCAGCAGCGAACTTCTGACAGTCTACGAGCAGTACTTC
j_gene: TRBJ2-7; v_gene: TRBV4-1; d_gene: TRBD2; abundance: -; CDR3aa: CASSHPAGGYEQYF; CDR3nt: TGCGCCAGCAGCCACCCGGCGGGAGGCTACGAGCAGTACTTC
j_gene: TRBJ2-5; v_gene: TRBV20-1; d_gene: TRBD1; abundance: few; CDR3aa: CSPGQGRTQYF; CDR3nt: TGCAGTCCCGGACAGGGAAGGACCCAGTACTTC
j_gene: TRBJ2-1; v_gene: TRBV10-3; d_gene: TRBD2; abundance: -; CDR3aa: CATFSGREFRSEQFF; CDR3nt: TGTGCCACCTTTAGCGGGAGAGAGTTCCGGAGTGAGCAGTTCTTC
j_gene: TRBJ2-7; v_gene: TRBV5-1; d_gene: TRBD1; abundance: few; CDR3aa: CASSLDQGAMYF; CDR3nt: TGCGCCAGCAGCTTGGATCAGGGGGCAATGTACTTC
j_gene: TRBJ2-2; v_gene: TRBV21-1; d_gene: -; abundance: -; CDR3aa: CASILPVETGNTGELFF; CDR3nt: TGTGCCAGCATCCTACCCGTAGAGACAGGGAACACCGGGGAGCTGTTTTTT
j_gene: TRBJ1-5; v_gene: TRBV19; d_gene: -; abundance: once; CDR3aa: CASRPDRFSPQHF; CDR3nt: TGTGCCAGTAGACCAGACAGATTTTCACCCCAGCATTTT
j_gene: TRBJ2-7; v_gene: TRBV19; d_gene: TRBD1; abundance: -; CDR3aa: CASSIPSTGPLEQYF; CDR3nt: TGTGCCAGTAGTATCCCCTCGACAGGGCCCCTCGAGCAGTACTTC
j_gene: TRBJ2-7; v_gene: TRBV30; d_gene: TRBD2; abundance: once; CDR3aa: CAWMGGKGAYF; CDR3nt: TGTGCCTGGATGGGGGGGAAAGGAGCTTACTTC
j_gene: TRBJ1-4; v_gene: TRBV7-9; d_gene: -; abundance: -; CDR3aa: CASSLDRAANEKLFF; CDR3nt: TGTGCCAGCAGCTTAGATAGGGCAGCAAATGAAAAACTGTTTTTT
j_gene: TRBJ2-7; v_gene: TRBV5-1; d_gene: TRBD1; abundance: -; CDR3aa: CASSLQGTYYEQYF; CDR3nt: TGCGCCAGCAGCCTACAGGGGACCTACTACGAGCAGTACTTC
j_gene: TRBJ2-5; v_gene: TRBV30; d_gene: TRBD2; abundance: many; CDR3aa: CAWAPGPREEQYF; CDR3nt: TGTGCCTGGGCCCCCGGGCCCCGGGAGGAGCAGTACTTC
j_gene: TRBJ2-2; v_gene: TRBV10-1; d_gene: -; abundance: -; CDR3aa: CASSSRDGNTGELFF; CDR3nt: TGCGCCAGCTCCAGCAGGGATGGGAACACCGGGGAGCTGTTTTTT
j_gene: TRBJ2-5; v_gene: TRBV2; d_gene: TRBD1; abundance: -; CDR3aa: CASRGTGARGETQYF; CDR3nt: TGTGCCAGCAGGGGTACAGGGGCTAGGGGAGAGACCCAGTACTTC
j_gene: TRBJ1-2; v_gene: TRBV5-1; d_gene: -; abundance: -; CDR3aa: CASSPLDSNYGYTF; CDR3nt: TGCGCCAGCAGCCCGCTAGACAGTAACTATGGCTACACCTTC
j_gene: TRBJ2-7; v_gene: TRBV20-1; d_gene: -; abundance: -; CDR3aa: CSASVPYEQYF; CDR3nt: TGCAGTGCTAGCGTCCCCTACGAGCAGTACTTC
j_gene: TRBJ1-5; v_gene: TRBV21-1; d_gene: -; abundance: once; CDR3aa: CASSKDGQLDLRQPQHF; CDR3nt: TGTGCCAGCAGCAAAGACGGACAGCTTGATCTACGACAGCCCCAGCATTTT
j_gene: TRBJ2-5; v_gene: TRBV5-1; d_gene: -; abundance: -; CDR3aa: CASSLGDWKETQYF; CDR3nt: TGCGCCAGCAGCTTGGGAGACTGGAAAGAGACCCAGTACTTC
j_gene: TRBJ2-7; v_gene: TRBV28; d_gene: TRBD2; abundance: -; CDR3aa: CASKLLAGSSYEQYF; CDR3nt: TGTGCCAGCAAACTACTAGCGGGATCCTCCTACGAGCAGTACTTC
j_gene: TRBJ2-3; v_gene: TRBV9; d_gene: -; abundance: -; CDR3aa: CASSVGSRVGDTQYF; CDR3nt: TGTGCCAGCAGCGTAGGTTCCCGAGTGGGGGATACGCAGTATTTT
j_gene: TRBJ1-1; v_gene: TRBV5-6; d_gene: -; abundance: -; CDR3aa: CASSFTQTEAFF; CDR3nt: TGTGCCAGCAGCTTCACACAGACTGAAGCTTTCTTT
j_gene: TRBJ2-1; v_gene: TRBV5-4; d_gene: TRBD2; abundance: many; CDR3aa: CASSLRTSGRNNEQFF; CDR3nt: TGTGCCAGCAGCTTGAGGACTAGCGGGAGGAACAATGAGCAGTTCTTC
j_gene: TRBJ2-7; v_gene: TRBV27; d_gene: -; abundance: many; CDR3aa: CASSLGGAHYEQYF; CDR3nt: TGTGCCAGCAGTTTAGGGGGGGCGCACTACGAGCAGTACTTC
j_gene: TRBJ2-3; v_gene: TRBV5-4; d_gene: -; abundance: -; CDR3aa: CASSPTVETSTDTQYF; CDR3nt: TGTGCCAGCAGCCCGACCGTGGAGACAAGCACAGATACGCAGTATTTT
j_gene: TRBJ2-6; v_gene: TRBV5-6; d_gene: -; abundance: -; CDR3aa: CASSLAGEAGANVLTF; CDR3nt: TGTGCCAGCAGCTTGGCCGGGGAGGCGGGGGCCAACGTCCTGACTTTC
j_gene: TRBJ1-5; v_gene: TRBV7-2; d_gene: -; abundance: once; CDR3aa: CASSDTGGNQPQHF; CDR3nt: TGTGCCAGCAGCGATACAGGCGGCAATCAGCCCCAGCATTTT
j_gene: TRBJ1-1; v_gene: TRBV30; d_gene: -; abundance: few; CDR3aa: CAWSDNTYTEAFF; CDR3nt: TGTGCCTGGAGTGACAATACCTACACTGAAGCTTTCTTT
j_gene: TRBJ2-2; v_gene: TRBV6-5; d_gene: -; abundance: -; CDR3aa: CASSRLVRGSGELFF; CDR3nt: TGTGCCAGCAGCCGACTAGTAAGAGGCTCCGGGGAGCTGTTTTTT
j_gene: TRBJ1-3; v_gene: TRBV5-1; d_gene: -; abundance: -; CDR3aa: CASSLLGIGSGNTIYF; CDR3nt: TGCGCCAGCAGCCTATTAGGCATAGGCTCTGGAAACACCATATATTTT
j_gene: TRBJ2-7; v_gene: TRBV4-1; d_gene: -; abundance: -; CDR3aa: CASSQGQAAFPYEQYF; CDR3nt: TGCGCCAGCAGCCAGGGCCAGGCAGCGTTTCCCTACGAGCAGTACTTC
j_gene: TRBJ2-7; v_gene: TRBV18; d_gene: -; abundance: -; CDR3aa: CASSPILWEVYEQYF; CDR3nt: TGTGCCAGCTCACCAATCCTCTGGGAGGTCTACGAGCAGTACTTC
j_gene: TRBJ2-2; v_gene: TRBV19; d_gene: -; abundance: -; CDR3aa: CASTPLRDANTGELFF; CDR3nt: TGTGCCAGTACTCCCTTGCGGGACGCGAACACCGGGGAGCTGTTTTTT
j_gene: TRBJ1-1; v_gene: TRBV5-1; d_gene: TRBD1; abundance: -; CDR3aa: CASSSGTGRGAFF; CDR3nt: TGCGCCAGCAGCTCCGGGACAGGGAGGGGAGCTTTCTTT
j_gene: TRBJ2-5; v_gene: TRBV14; d_gene: TRBD2; abundance: -; CDR3aa: CASSQGLAGRTQYF; CDR3nt: TGTGCCAGCAGCCAGGGACTAGCGGGGAGGACCCAGTACTTC
j_gene: TRBJ1-1; v_gene: TRBV28; d_gene: -; abundance: -; CDR3aa: CASRRTSNTEAFF; CDR3nt: TGTGCCAGCAGGAGGACATCGAACACTGAAGCTTTCTTT
j_gene: TRBJ2-7; v_gene: TRBV6-6; d_gene: -; abundance: -; CDR3aa: CASSLQESYEQYF; CDR3nt: TGTGCCAGCAGTTTACAGGAGAGCTACGAGCAGTACTTC
j_gene: TRBJ2-5; v_gene: TRBV27; d_gene: -; abundance: -; CDR3aa: CASSRLSPGQKEETQYF; CDR3nt: TGTGCCAGCAGTCGGTTGAGTCCAGGCCAGAAAGAAGAGACCCAGTACTTC
j_gene: TRBJ1-2; v_gene: TRBV4-3; d_gene: -; abundance: -; CDR3aa: CASSQDYFLEDGYTF; CDR3nt: TGCGCCAGCAGCCAAGATTATTTTTTAGAGGATGGCTACACCTTC
j_gene: TRBJ2-2; v_gene: TRBV9; d_gene: TRBD2; abundance: -; CDR3aa: CASSARTSGSIGELFF; CDR3nt: TGTGCCAGCAGCGCCCGGACTAGCGGGAGTATCGGGGAGCTGTTTTTT
j_gene: TRBJ2-7; v_gene: TRBV4-1; d_gene: TRBD1; abundance: -; CDR3aa: CASSQDRSGTGPKGEQYF; CDR3nt: TGCGCCAGCAGCCAAGATCGGTCCGGGACAGGTCCTAAGGGCGAGCAGTACTTC
j_gene: TRBJ2-7; v_gene: TRBV5-1; d_gene: -; abundance: -; CDR3aa: CASSRGLDSYEQYF; CDR3nt: TGCGCCAGCAGCAGAGGACTCGACTCCTACGAGCAGTACTTC
j_gene: TRBJ1-3; v_gene: TRBV5-1; d_gene: TRBD1; abundance: -; CDR3aa: CASSLMSSGTGRNTIYF; CDR3nt: TGCGCCAGCAGCTTGATGAGTAGCGGGACAGGGAGAAACACCATATATTTT
j_gene: TRBJ2-7; v_gene: TRBV7-2; d_gene: -; abundance: -; CDR3aa: CASSSTGLGPYEQYF; CDR3nt: TGTGCCAGCAGCTCAACGGGACTGGGACCCTACGAGCAGTACTTC
j_gene: TRBJ1-4; v_gene: TRBV5-5; d_gene: -; abundance: -; CDR3aa: CASRLRDGAEKLFF; CDR3nt: TGTGCCAGCAGACTGAGGGACGGAGCGGAAAAACTGTTTTTT
j_gene: TRBJ1-5; v_gene: TRBV21-1; d_gene: -; abundance: -; CDR3aa: CASSKVTRGRDSNQPQHF; CDR3nt: TGTGCCAGCAGCAAAGTTACCAGGGGGCGGGATAGCAATCAGCCCCAGCATTTT
j_gene: TRBJ2-3; v_gene: TRBV18; d_gene: -; abundance: -; CDR3aa: CASSPQIAVSTDTQYF; CDR3nt: TGTGCCAGCTCACCACAGATAGCGGTGAGCACAGATACGCAGTATTTT
j_gene: TRBJ1-3; v_gene: TRBV7-2; d_gene: TRBD1; abundance: -; CDR3aa: CASSPSTGSSGNTIYF; CDR3nt: TGTGCCAGCAGCCCCTCGACAGGGAGCTCTGGAAACACCATATATTTT
j_gene: TRBJ2-4; v_gene: TRBV2; d_gene: -; abundance: -; CDR3aa: CASSLEKGNIQYF; CDR3nt: TGTGCCAGCAGTCTGGAGAAGGGTAACATTCAGTACTTC
j_gene: TRBJ1-2; v_gene: TRBV28; d_gene: -; abundance: -; CDR3aa: CASSLEGGRGYTF; CDR3nt: TGTGCCAGCAGTTTAGAGGGAGGGAGGGGCTACACCTTC
j_gene: TRBJ2-1; v_gene: TRBV11-2; d_gene: TRBD2; abundance: -; CDR3aa: CASSLRTSGTYNEQFF; CDR3nt: TGTGCCAGCAGCCTCCGGACTAGCGGGACCTACAATGAGCAGTTCTTC